One and the same sample provided the 27 T cell receptor beta chains below, sequenced in a study of identical twins. One entry per CDR3 protein results from TCRdb running MiXCR on the 5' RACE reads. The table has some 320,000 distinct CDR3 sequences, roughly an eighth seen once; the top ten hold just over 7%. This same sample was also taken into another study, of yellow fever vaccine responses in identical twins.

Sample: CD8+ T cells sorted from blood. The receptors stem from a woman between 18 and 30 years old in good health.

The J gene is TRBJ2-2, the V gene TRBV4-1; D tentatively reads TRBD1 or TRBD2 (5 bases each). Trimming left V 0 bases short and J 6 bases short, with 17 bases between. Germline CDR1 reads MGHRA; CDR2 reads YSYEKL. This CDR3 has 17 amino acids. CDR3 coding DNA: TGCGCCAGCAGCCAAGATGGGCCCGAGGGGTTGGCCGGGGAGCTGTTTTTT. It specifies CASSQDGPEGLAGELFF.

This clonotype was counted between two and nine times. V gene TRBV2 combines with J gene TRBJ2-1; 11 bases match TRBD2. There are 15 residues in the CDR3. V was clipped by 10 bases and J by 7 bases; unmatched bases: 12. Germline V gene sequence: CDR1 SNHLY, CDR2 FYNNEI. The CDR3 is CATQGIAGGRNEQFF. The CDR3 DNA is TGTGCCACCCAGGGTATAGCGGGAGGGCGTAATGAGCAGTTCTTC.

The V and J genes are TRBV2 and TRBJ1-2, with TRBD1 matching over 8 bases. V shed 0 bases, J shed 6 bases, and the junction held 9 bases outside the gene matches. Germline V lookup: CDR1 SNHLY, CDR2 FYNNEI. The CDR3 is made up of 16 amino acids. CDR3 sequence reads: CASSEAPTGAWDGYTF. DNA for the CDR3: TGTGCCAGCAGTGAAGCACCGACAGGGGCCTGGGATGGCTACACCTTC. Full variable domain (missing parts from reference TRBV2 and TRBJ1-2): EPEVTQTPSHQVTQMGQEVILRCVPISNHLYFYWYRQILGQKVEFLVSFYNNEISEKSEIFDDQFSVERPDGSNFTLKIRSTKLEDSAMYFCASSEAPTGAWDGYTFGSGTRLTVV.

This clonotype has more than one count but fewer than ten. The chain couples TRBV11-2 to TRBJ1-2; perhaps TRBD1 as D (5 bases). Germline assignment: CDR1 SGHAT and CDR2 FQNNGV. Trimming cost V 6 bases and J 4 bases, with 18 bases left between them. CDR3 length: 15 residues. CDR3 region: CASRNRGEPPYGYTF. The CDR3 DNA reads as TGTGCCAGCAGGAATCGGGGGGAGCCTCCCTATGGCTACACCTTC.

This chain's CDR3 is CASAAGTANEQFF. The CDR3 DNA follows: TGTGCCAGCGCTGCCGGGACAGCGAATGAGCAGTTCTTC. J is TRBJ2-1 and V is TRBV25-1; TRBD1 agrees at 7 bases. Germline-derived CDR1 and CDR2 are MGHDK and SYGVNS. With V trimmed by 8 bases and J by 7 bases, 8 bases remained unmatched. CDR3 length: 13 residues.

This clonotype came up many times. The chain has TRBV7-6 and TRBJ2-1; D not resolved. Trimming cost V 5 bases and J 3 bases, with 14 bases left between them. This CDR3 is built from 15 residues. Germline lookup yields CDR1 SGHVS and CDR2 FNYEAQ. CDR3 sequence reads: CASSPIIGFYNEQFF. CDR3 sequence (DNA): TGTGCCAGCAGCCCCATCATAGGGTTCTACAATGAGCAGTTCTTC.

The rearrangement joins TRBV20-1 to TRBJ2-5; 7 nucleotides line up with TRBD2. CDR3 length: 14 residues. The V segment lost 6 bases and the J segment 2 bases; nucleotides outside the gene matches: 9. The V gene's germline CDR1 is DFQATT and CDR2 SNEGSKA (reference sequence). CDR3: CSAPYGGVQETQYF. The CDR3 coding sequence is TGCAGTGCCCCCTATGGGGGGGTACAAGAGACCCAGTACTTC.

There are many counts of this clonotype. One end of the junction fails to match germline, which may point to a read error. The V and J genes are TRBV28 and TRBJ2-1, with D uncertain. Per germline, CDR1 MDHEN and CDR2 SYDVKM. This CDR3 region has 11 residues. The CDR3 nucleotides read TGTGCCGGCAGCACCTACAATGAGCAGTTCTTC. This codes for CAGSTYNEQFF.

The V and J genes are TRBV7-6 and TRBJ2-3; no firm D call. CDR1 SGHVS and CDR2 FNYEAQ come from the germline V gene. The V and J ends lost 1 base and 2 bases respectively, with 7 bases between them. The CDR3 sequence is 14 residues long. The chain's CDR3 is CASSLESNTDTQYF. As DNA, the CDR3 is TGTGCCAGCAGCTTAGAGTCGAACACAGATACGCAGTATTTT.

This clonotype was seen a handful of times. The gene calls are TRBV10-3 and TRBJ2-7; D perhaps matches TRBD2 (6 bases). Per the germline V gene, CDR1 is ENHRY and CDR2 is SYGVKD. Trimming shortened V by 6 bases and J by 3 bases, and 9 bases separated the two germline ends. The CDR3 runs 12 residues. CDR3 loop: CAIRGDFYEQYF. For the CDR3, the DNA is TGTGCCATCAGGGGGGACTTCTACGAGCAGTACTTC.

The gene calls are TRBV28 and TRBJ2-4, with D possibly being TRBD1 or TRBD2 (6 bases each). Germline V gene data show CDR1 as MDHEN and CDR2 as SYDVKM. This CDR3 contains 16 residues. The V gene lost 3 bases and the J gene lost 3 bases, with 15 bases spanning the gap. CDR3 amino acids: CASSFFRGQIKNIQYF. Written as DNA, the CDR3 is TGTGCCAGCAGTTTTTTCCGGGGGCAGATCAAAAACATTCAGTACTTC.

This clonotype has only a few counts. The rearrangement uses TRBV7-2 and TRBJ2-5; 7 nucleotides line up with TRBD2. CDR1 SGHTA and CDR2 FQGNSA come from the germline V gene. The trim removed 1 base at V and 7 bases at J, leaving 3 bases unmatched. The CDR3 runs 13 residues. Written as DNA, the CDR3 is TGTGCCAGCAGCTTAGAGGGCGGGGGGACCCAGTACTTC. Protein sequence: CASSLEGGGTQYF.

V usage is TRBV13 and J usage is TRBJ1-2; D may be TRBD1 (6 bases). V lost 0 bases, J lost 5 bases, and 10 bases lay in between. This CDR3 region has 14 residues. Germline-derived CDR1 and CDR2 are PRHDT and FYEKMQ (reference sequence). CDR3 loop: CASSLGQGLYGYTF. The CDR3, as DNA: TGTGCCAGCAGCTTAGGACAGGGACTTTATGGCTACACCTTC.

The V gene is TRBV3-1, the J gene TRBJ2-7; 8 bases align to TRBD2. This CDR3 region has 15 residues. The V gene's germline CDR1 is LGHDT and CDR2 YNNKEL (reference sequence). After removal of 2 bases from V and 4 bases from J, the junction contained 7 bases not matched to a gene. CDR3 in amino acids: CASSQNLAGGYEQYF. The CDR3, as DNA: TGTGCCAGCAGCCAAAATCTAGCGGGCGGTTACGAGCAGTACTTC.

In nucleotides, the CDR3 is TGTGCCAGCAGCCAAGATAGGGCGGGGGGCGGATTGTACGTC. The encoded protein is CASSQDRAGGGLYV. V gene TRBV4-2 combines with J gene TRBJ2-7; 8 nucleotides match TRBD2. CDR1 is LGHNA and CDR2 is YNFKEQ in the germline V gene. This CDR3 is built from 14 residues. V trimming: 0 bases; J trimming: 12 bases; junction bases outside the gene matches: 10.

This clonotype occurred a few times. The rearrangement links TRBV4-1 to TRBJ1-5; D is undetermined. Looked up from germline, CDR1 is MGHRA and CDR2 is YSYEKL. The germline V and J ends were trimmed by 0 bases and 3 bases, with 9 bases remaining between them. The length of the CDR3 is 15 residues. CDR3 nucleotides: TGCGCCAGCAGCCAAGACGAGAGGGACAATCAGCCCCAGCATTTT. Amino acid sequence: CASSQDERDNQPQHF.

This clonotype was counted between two and nine times. The chain uses TRBV5-5 and TRBJ2-5, with D possibly TRBD1 on 5 matching bases. The CDR3 is made up of 15 amino acids. V lost 4 bases, J lost 1 base, and 14 bases lay in between. Germline V gene lookup returns CDR1 SGHKS and CDR2 YYEKEE (reference sequence). CDR3 nucleotide sequence: TGTGCCAGCAGCAGATGGACATCTTCCCAAGAGACCCAGTACTTC. Translated, it gives CASSRWTSSQETQYF.

This clonotype was seen more than once but under ten times. The chain has TRBV4-1 and TRBJ2-1; TRBD1 matches at 7 bases. The CDR3 has 15 amino acids. J lost 1 base, V lost 3 bases, and 3 bases had no gene match. CDR1 and CDR2 (germline): MGHRA, YSYEKL. The CDR3 sequence is CASSHPTGSYNEQFF. The CDR3, as DNA: TGCGCCAGCAGCCACCCGACAGGGTCCTACAATGAGCAGTTCTTC.

This clonotype appeared a few times. V gene TRBV6-1 combines with J gene TRBJ2-2, with 7 positions matching TRBD2. The junction had 11 bases not matched to a gene; V was cut back by 6 bases and J by 1 base. The CDR3 has 17 residues. Germline CDR1 MNHNS, CDR2 SASEGT. CDR3 protein: CASSPPQERENTGELFF. In nucleotides, the CDR3 is TGTGCCAGCAGCCCCCCCCAGGAGCGGGAGAACACCGGGGAGCTGTTTTTT.

This clonotype occurred a few times. The rearrangement uses TRBV12-3 or TRBV12-4 and TRBJ2-2; D possibly matches TRBD1 or TRBD2 (5 bases each). The CDR3 totals 13 residues. Trimming removed 10 bases from V and 15 bases from J, with 24 bases in between. CDR3 region: CATIGGWTPGLFF. The CDR3 region has the DNA TGTGCCACCATTGGTGGGTGGACACCGGGGTTGTTTTTT.

This clonotype was detected only a few times. This chain joins TRBV2 and TRBJ2-7; 7 bases fit TRBD1. This CDR3 has 13 amino acids. The germline V gene encodes CDR1 SNHLY and CDR2 FYNNEI. The trim removed 4 bases at V and 0 bases at J, leaving 0 bases unmatched. CDR3 in amino acids: CASSGDSSYEQYV. The DNA for the CDR3 is TGTGCCAGCAGTGGGGACAGCTCCTACGAGCAGTACGTC.

The chain recombines TRBV29-1 with TRBJ2-1; 11 positions match TRBD2. Germline V CDR1 and CDR2: SQVTM, ANQGSEA. Trimming at V came to 7 bases and at J to 12 bases, leaving 14 bases not matched to a gene. CDR3 length: 14 residues. The CDR3 is CSADGLAGRYGQFF. CDR3 coding DNA: TGCAGCGCCGACGGACTAGCGGGCAGGTATGGGCAGTTCTTC.

This clonotype showed up just a few times. V and J are TRBV5-6 and TRBJ2-3; 8 bases line up with TRBD2. Germline CDR1 SGHDT, CDR2 YYEEEE. The CDR3 is made up of 14 amino acids. Trimming cost V 4 bases and J 6 bases; bases outside gene matches: 7. The CDR3 loop reads CASSRAGGRDTQYF. In DNA, the CDR3 is TGTGCCAGCAGCCGGGCGGGGGGCCGGGATACGCAGTATTTT.

This clonotype has a handful of counts. The chain recombines TRBV15 with TRBJ2-2; 11 bases are shared with TRBD1. Germline V lookup: CDR1 LNHNV, CDR2 YYDKDF (reference sequence). With 0 bases clipped from V and 3 bases from J, the junction kept 3 bases outside the gene matches. The CDR3 sequence is 17 residues long. The CDR3 DNA is TGTGCCACCAGCAGAGATTGGGGACAGGGGGACACCGGGGAGCTGTTTTTT. Protein product: CATSRDWGQGDTGELFF. Combining the CDR3 with reference TRBV15 and TRBJ2-2 gives the whole variable domain DAMVIQNPRYQVTQFGKPVTLSCSQTLNHNVMYWYQQKSSQAPKLLFHYYDKDFNNEADTPDNFQSRRPNTSFCFLDIRSPGLGDTAMYLCATSRDWGQGDTGELFFGEGSRLTVL.

This CDR3 reads CASSQNSGRTYTQYF. CDR3 DNA sequence: TGTGCCAGCAGCCAGAATAGCGGGAGAACGTATACGCAGTATTTT. The chain carries TRBV14 and TRBJ2-3; 9 nucleotides align to TRBD2. Trimming cost V 3 bases and J 7 bases; bases outside gene matches: 8. Germline V lookup: CDR1 SGHDN, CDR2 FVKESK. There are 15 residues in the CDR3.

The V call is TRBV2, the J call TRBJ2-2; 8 nucleotides align to TRBD1. The germline gives CDR1 SNHLY, CDR2 FYNNEI. The CDR3 sequence is 12 residues long. The V segment lost 9 bases and the J segment 7 bases; nucleotides outside the gene matches: 4. CDR3 sequence: CARQGDLGELFF. The CDR3 DNA reads as TGTGCCAGACAGGGGGACCTCGGGGAGCTGTTTTTT. The variable domain in full, completed from reference TRBV2 and TRBJ2-2, reads EPEVTQTPSHQVTQMGQEVILRCVPISNHLYFYWYRQILGQKVEFLVSFYNNEISEKSEIFDDQFSVERPDGSNFTLKIRSTKLEDSAMYFCARQGDLGELFFGEGSRLTVL.

This clonotype showed up many times. The rearrangement uses TRBV7-9 and TRBJ2-5; 8 bases line up with TRBD2. The CDR3 loop spans 16 amino acids. CDR1 SEHNR and CDR2 FQNEAQ come from the germline V gene (reference sequence). V gave up 3 bases and J gave up 0 bases; unmatched junction bases: 6. The CDR3 nucleotides read TGTGCCAGCAGCTTGGTAGCGGGGAGCCACCAAGAGACCCAGTACTTC. This encodes CASSLVAGSHQETQYF.